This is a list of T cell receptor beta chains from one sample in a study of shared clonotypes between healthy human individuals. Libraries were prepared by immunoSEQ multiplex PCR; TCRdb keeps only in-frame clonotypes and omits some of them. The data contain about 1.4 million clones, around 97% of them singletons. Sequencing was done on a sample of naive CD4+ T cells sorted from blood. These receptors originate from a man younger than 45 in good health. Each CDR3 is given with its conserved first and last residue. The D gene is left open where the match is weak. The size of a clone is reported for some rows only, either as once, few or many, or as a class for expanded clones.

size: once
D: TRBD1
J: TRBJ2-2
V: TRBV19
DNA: TGTGCCAGTAGTATTGGACAGGTCGGGACCGGGGAGCTGTTTTTT
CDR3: CASSIGQVGTGELFF

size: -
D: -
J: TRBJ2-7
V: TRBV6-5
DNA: TGTGCCAGCAGTTACTCGATGGGGGTCTACGAGCAGTACTTC
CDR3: CASSYSMGVYEQYF

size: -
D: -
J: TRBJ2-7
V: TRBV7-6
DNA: TGTGCCAGCAGCGAAATCGCCTCCTACGAGCAGTACTTC
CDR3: CASSEIASYEQYF

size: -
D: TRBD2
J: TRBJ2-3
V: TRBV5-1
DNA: TGCGCCAGCAGCGTGGGACTAGCGGGAGTTGGGTACACAGATACGCAGTATTTT
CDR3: CASSVGLAGVGYTDTQYF

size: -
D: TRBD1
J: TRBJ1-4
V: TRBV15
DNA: TGTGCCACCAGCAGAGATAGGACAGGGGACAATGAAAAACTGTTTTTT
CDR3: CATSRDRTGDNEKLFF

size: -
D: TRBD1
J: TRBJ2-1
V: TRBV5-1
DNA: TGCGCCAGCAGCTTTCGGACAGGCCACAATGAGCAGTTCTTC
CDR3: CASSFRTGHNEQFF

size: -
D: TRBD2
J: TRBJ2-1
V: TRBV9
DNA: TGTGCCAGCAGCGGAGCTAGCGGGACCTCCTACAATGAGCAGTTCTTC
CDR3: CASSGASGTSYNEQFF

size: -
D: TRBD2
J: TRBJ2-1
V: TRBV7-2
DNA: TGTGCCAGCAGCCCGGATAGCGGGAGGGTAAACAATGAGCAGTTCTTC
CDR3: CASSPDSGRVNNEQFF

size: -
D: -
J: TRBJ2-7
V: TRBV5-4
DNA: TGTGCCAGCAGCTCGGTGGGGGCCGAGCAGTACTTC
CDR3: CASSSVGAEQYF

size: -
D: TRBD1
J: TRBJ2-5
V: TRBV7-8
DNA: TGTGCCAGCAGCCACACAGCCAAGGGGGCCCAAGAGACCCAGTACTTC
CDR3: CASSHTAKGAQETQYF

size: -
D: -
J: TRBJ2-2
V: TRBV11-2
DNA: TGTGCCAGCAGCCGCCTCGGGAAAGGAAACGGGGAGCTGTTTTTT
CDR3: CASSRLGKGNGELFF

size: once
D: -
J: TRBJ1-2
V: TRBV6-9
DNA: TGTGCCAGCAGCTCCCCCGGGGGGATCTATGGCTACACCTTC
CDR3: CASSSPGGIYGYTF

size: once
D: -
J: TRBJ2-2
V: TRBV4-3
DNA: TGCGCCAGCAGCCAATTTTTATTGCGACAGGTGGCTGGCAACACCGGGGAGCTGTTTTTT
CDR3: CASSQFLLRQVAGNTGELFF

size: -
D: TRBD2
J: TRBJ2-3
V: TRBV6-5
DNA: TGTGCCAGCAGTTACGGACTAGCTCCCACCGATACGCAGTATTTT
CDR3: CASSYGLAPTDTQYF

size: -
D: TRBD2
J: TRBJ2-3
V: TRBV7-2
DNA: TGTGCCAGCAGACTAGGAGATAGCGGGAGGTCCCATACGCAGTATTTT
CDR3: CASRLGDSGRSHTQYF

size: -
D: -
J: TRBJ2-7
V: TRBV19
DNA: TGTGCCAGTAGTACCTCCGAAGGAGGACTTCTTCCCTACGAGCAGTACTTC
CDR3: CASSTSEGGLLPYEQYF

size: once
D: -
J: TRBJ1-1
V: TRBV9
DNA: TGTGCCAGCAGCGTAGGCTCCTTAAATGGGGGAGGAGAAGCTTTCTTT
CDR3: CASSVGSLNGGGEAFF